One and the same sample provided the 20 T cell receptor beta chains below, sequenced in a study of T cells in Graves' hyperthyroidism and ophthalmopathy. What was amplified from RNA transcripts were TCR beta CDR3 regions. The primer set for the first-round RT-PCR of the TCR CDR3 was HTBI. One entry per CDR3 protein, called by TCRdb with MiXCR from the multiplex PCR reads. This table holds 550,000 to 650,000 distinct CDR3 sequences, 14% found once. Material: blood. The receptors stem from a woman aged 40 to 50 with Graves' hyperthyroidism.

There are many counts of this clonotype. The J gene is TRBJ2-4, the V gene TRBV20-1, with 13 bases that match TRBD2. The V gene's germline CDR1 is DFQATT and CDR2 SNEGSKA (reference sequence). This CDR3 comprises 18 residues. Germline trimming cut 3 bases from V and 2 bases from J; bases unmatched to any gene: 10. The chain's CDR3 is CSARIGTSGVGTKNIQYF. The DNA for the CDR3 is TGCAGTGCTAGGATAGGGACTAGCGGGGTCGGGACCAAAAACATTCAGTACTTC.

This clonotype was seen repeatedly, ten times or more. The rearrangement joins TRBV28 to TRBJ2-2; D remains unclear. The germline V and J ends were trimmed by 6 bases and 1 base, with 15 bases remaining between them. CDR3 length: 16 residues. Germline V CDR1 and CDR2: MDHEN, SYDVKM. DNA for the CDR3: TGTGCCAGCAGGTGGGGTGGGGATCTGAACACCGGGGAGCTGTTTTTT. Protein sequence: CASRWGGDLNTGELFF.

This clonotype has more than one count but fewer than ten. The rearrangement uses TRBV9 and TRBJ2-2, with D perhaps TRBD2 (5 bases). Germline V gene sequence: CDR1 SGDLS, CDR2 YYNGEE. The CDR3 is 13 residues long. V dropped 0 bases and J dropped 7 bases, with 7 bases sitting between them. The CDR3 bases are TGTGCCAGCAGCGTAGACAGCGGCGGGGAGCTGTTTTTT. It specifies CASSVDSGGELFF.

This clonotype was observed a few times. The chain carries TRBV6-1 and TRBJ1-1; a weak D match, TRBD1 (5 bases). From germline, CDR1 is MNHNS and CDR2 SASEGT. This CDR3 is 15 amino acids long. V lost 6 bases, J lost 0 bases, and 14 bases lay in between. The CDR3 bases are TGTGCCAGCAGCCACCGGGGGGGGGTGAACACTGAAGCTTTCTTT. The encoded protein is CASSHRGGVNTEAFF.

The J gene is TRBJ2-2, the V gene TRBV7-3, with 8 bases that match TRBD1. The CDR3 has 15 residues. With 6 bases clipped from V and 4 bases from J, the junction kept 7 bases outside the gene matches. Germline CDR1 and CDR2: SGHTA and FQGTGA. The CDR3 here is CASRPGTGLTGELFF. CDR3 nucleotide sequence: TGTGCCAGCAGACCGGGGACAGGTCTCACCGGGGAGCTGTTTTTT.

This clonotype was observed many times. The V and J genes are TRBV6-1 and TRBJ2-1, with 11 bases identical to TRBD2. The CDR3 loop spans 18 amino acids. With V trimmed by 1 base and J by 0 bases, 5 bases remained unmatched. Looked up from germline, CDR1 is MNHNS and CDR2 is SASEGT. In nucleotides, the CDR3 is TGTGCCAGCAGTGAAGAACTAGCGGGGGTTCTCTCCTACAATGAGCAGTTCTTC. It encodes CASSEELAGVLSYNEQFF.

The CDR3 loop reads CASSPSGTASYEQYF. CDR3 nucleotides: TGTGCCAGCAGCCCGAGCGGGACAGCCTCCTACGAGCAGTACTTC. The genes are TRBV5-5 and TRBJ2-7, with D possibly called TRBD1 or TRBD2 (7 bases each). This CDR3 contains 15 residues. The ends were cut back, 4 bases at V and 0 bases at J, with 14 bases in the middle. Germline V gene sequence: CDR1 SGHKS, CDR2 YYEKEE (reference sequence).

In this sample, this clonotype turned up many times. J is TRBJ1-2 and V is TRBV12-3 or TRBV12-4; D possibly corresponds to TRBD1 (5 bases). The CDR3 consists of 13 residues. The ends were cut back, 5 bases at V and 4 bases at J, with 11 bases in the middle. CDR3 amino acids: CASSGGVAYGYTF. In DNA, the CDR3 is TGTGCCAGCAGTGGGGGGGTGGCCTATGGCTACACCTTC.

This clonotype showed up just a few times. J is TRBJ2-1 and V is TRBV10-1; 14 bases fit TRBD2. The germline CDR1 and CDR2 sequences are WNHNN and SYGVQD (reference sequence). This CDR3 spans 16 amino acids. The V gene end was trimmed by 5 bases and the J gene end by 6 bases; junction bases not matched to a gene: 6. The CDR3 reads CASSSEGLAGANEQFF. In nucleotides, the CDR3 is TGCGCCAGCAGTTCGGAGGGACTAGCGGGGGCCAATGAGCAGTTCTTC.

This clonotype was picked up many times. This chain links TRBV11-3 with TRBJ2-5; no definite D call. V shed 4 bases and J shed 2 bases, with 8 bases lying between them. The germline V gene has CDR1 SGHNT and CDR2 YENEEA. This CDR3 contains 13 residues. The CDR3 here is CASSSSLQETQYF. The CDR3 DNA is TGTGCCAGCAGCTCATCCTTACAAGAGACCCAGTACTTC.

This clonotype occurred many times. The chain is built from TRBV5-6 and TRBJ2-7; D possibly corresponds to TRBD2 (6 bases). Germline V gives CDR1 SGHDT, CDR2 YYEEEE. Between the trimmed V and J ends, which lost 0 bases and 0 bases, there was a span of 13 bases. This CDR3 has 16 residues. CDR3 in DNA: TGTGCCAGCAGCTTGGCCTCGGGAGCGGGCTCCTACGAGCAGTACTTC. It encodes CASSLASGAGSYEQYF.

In regard to this clonotype: A read error may explain this, as a much larger clone is one base away. No conserved phenylalanine or tryptophan is present at the end of the CDR3, so a read error is the likely explanation. The genes are TRBV7-6 and TRBJ1-1, with TRBD1 matching over 10 bases. Germline V gene lookup returns CDR1 SGHVS and CDR2 FNYEAQ. The CDR3 extends over 16 amino acids. V was pared by 0 bases and J by 8 bases, with 9 bases of the junction left unmatched. CDR3 region: CASSLAVGQGYAEAFL. DNA for the CDR3: TGTGCCAGCAGCTTAGCGGTGGGACAGGGGTACGCCGAAGCTTTCCTT.

This clonotype turned up a few times. The rearrangement links TRBV29-1 to TRBJ2-1; possibly TRBD1 or TRBD2 for D (6 bases each). Germline V gene data show CDR1 as SQVTM and CDR2 as ANQGSEA. This CDR3 is built from 12 residues. The V gene lost 7 bases and the J gene lost 4 bases, with 11 bases spanning the gap. The CDR3 sequence is CSAVGGYNEQFF. The CDR3, as DNA: TGCAGCGCAGTAGGGGGGTACAATGAGCAGTTCTTC.

The rearrangement uses TRBV19 and TRBJ1-2, with 7 positions matching TRBD1. Germline V gives CDR1 LNHDA, CDR2 SQIVND (reference sequence). This CDR3 spans 14 amino acids. The trim removed 2 bases at V and 2 bases at J, leaving 2 bases unmatched. This CDR3 reads CASSILQGNYGYTF. In DNA, the CDR3 is TGTGCCAGTAGTATACTACAGGGGAACTATGGCTACACCTTC.

This sequence joins TRBV24-1 and TRBJ2-1, with TRBD1 identical over 7 bases. The germline gives CDR1 KGHDR, CDR2 SFDVKD. With 4 bases clipped from V and 7 bases from J, the junction kept 12 bases outside the gene matches. This CDR3 has 16 amino acids. As DNA, the CDR3 is TGTGCCACCAGTGAGCAACAGGGGATCCTGGGTAATGAGCAGTTCTTC. Protein: CATSEQQGILGNEQFF.

The CDR3 sequence is CASRSSGGSHGYTF. DNA for the CDR3: TGTGCCAGCAGATCCTCAGGGGGCTCGCATGGCTACACCTTC. This chain connects TRBV7-8 to TRBJ1-2, with TRBD1 identical over 8 bases. Losses at the gene ends were 6 bases for V and 6 bases for J; bases not matched to a gene: 9. Germline V gene lookup returns CDR1 SGHVS and CDR2 FQNEAQ. The CDR3 is 14 amino acids.

Only a few counts were recorded for this clonotype. The rearrangement joins TRBV20-1 to TRBJ1-5, with D possibly being TRBD1 (5 bases). Trimming removed 0 bases from V and 2 bases from J, with 11 bases in between. The CDR3 has 15 amino acids. CDR1 DFQATT and CDR2 SNEGSKA come from the germline V gene (reference sequence). CDR3 protein: CSARDWGRGNQPQHF. The CDR3 DNA reads TGCAGTGCTAGAGATTGGGGCAGGGGCAATCAGCCCCAGCATTTT.

A few counts support this clonotype. The J gene is TRBJ2-1, the V gene TRBV24-1, with unresolved D. The CDR3 runs 14 residues. CDR1 is KGHDR and CDR2 is SFDVKD in the germline V gene. V was trimmed by 4 bases and J by 6 bases, leaving 12 bases between them. CDR3 in amino acids: CATSEPGSLNEQFF. In DNA, the CDR3 is TGTGCCACCAGTGAACCCGGTTCGCTCAATGAGCAGTTCTTC.

This clonotype was observed a handful of times. The V call is TRBV19, the J call TRBJ2-1; 9 nucleotides align to TRBD1. The CDR3 length is 13 residues. Trimming cost V 10 bases and J 4 bases; bases outside gene matches: 5. CDR1 is LNHDA and CDR2 is SQIVND in the germline V gene (reference sequence). The CDR3 is CAIGTGTYNEQFF. The CDR3 coding sequence is TGTGCCATTGGGACAGGGACATACAATGAGCAGTTCTTC.

V is TRBV29-1 and J is TRBJ2-1, with D perhaps TRBD1 or TRBD2 (5 bases each). The CDR3 has 13 amino acids. Per germline, CDR1 SQVTM and CDR2 ANQGSEA. V was shortened by 6 bases and J by 9 bases, with 18 bases between the two germline ends. DNA for the CDR3: TGCAGCGTATATCCCCCGGGGCCCATTGAGCAGTTCTTC. It specifies CSVYPPGPIEQFF.